What follows are 32 T cell receptor beta chains derived from one specimen sequenced in a study of blood T cell repertoires in COVID-19. Using immunoSEQ multiplex PCR, the repertoire was profiled, and TCRdb retains in-frame clones only, with some absent. Among roughly 200,000 clones listed, around four fifths were seen once. Sequenced sample: peripheral blood. Receptor source: a man aged 35-49 years with active or convalescent COVID-19.

This sequence joins TRBV4-2 and TRBJ2-3; 8 nucleotides agree with TRBD2. The CDR3 is 19 residues long. With V trimmed by 0 bases and J by 4 bases, 15 bases remained unmatched. Germline assignment: CDR1 LGHNA and CDR2 YNFKEQ. The CDR3, as DNA: TGTGCCAGCAGCCAAGATCTTAGGGGGTCAAGCGGGAGCGCAGATACGCAGTATTTT. This translates into CASSQDLRGSSGSADTQYF.

The chain employs TRBV6-5 and TRBJ1-1; 8 bases match TRBD1. Germline V lookup: CDR1 MNHEY, CDR2 SVGAGI. J gave up 3 bases and V 6 bases, and 9 bases lay outside the gene matches. The CDR3 sequence is 15 residues long. The chain's CDR3 is CASRADRVLDTEAFF. CDR3 bases: TGTGCCAGCAGGGCGGACAGGGTGTTGGACACTGAAGCTTTCTTT.

This clone was detected only a few times. In nucleotides, the CDR3 is TGTGCCTGGACGAACGGGGGGTTCACTGAAGCTTTCTTT. Its protein is CAWTNGGFTEAFF. The chain carries TRBV30 and TRBJ1-1; maybe TRBD1 (5 bases). The CDR3 is 13 amino acids. With 4 bases removed from V and 4 bases from J, the gap between germline ends came to 13 bases. The germline gives CDR1 GTSNPN, CDR2 SVGIG (reference sequence). The whole variable domain, remainder taken from reference TRBV30 and TRBJ1-1, is SQTIHQWPATLVQPVGSPLSLECTVEGTSNPNLYWYRQAAGRGLQLLFYSVGIGQISSEVPQNLSASRPQDRQFILSSKKLLLSDSGFYLCAWTNGGFTEAFFGQGTRLTVV.

This sequence joins TRBV3-1 (or the pseudogene TRBV3-2) and TRBJ2-7, with a tentative D call TRBD2 (5 bases). Germline assignment: CDR1 LGHDT and CDR2 YNNKEL (reference sequence). CDR3 length: 13 residues. The V end lost 1 base, the J end lost 8 bases, and 12 bases lay between the germline ends. The CDR3 spells CASSQGESDKQYF. CDR3 bases: TGTGCCAGCAGCCAAGGGGAGTCCGACAAGCAGTACTTC.

The J gene is TRBJ1-1, the V gene TRBV5-1; D remains unclear. The CDR3 spans 14 residues. The germline gives CDR1 SGHRS, CDR2 YFSETQ. V gave up 4 bases and J gave up 3 bases, with 13 bases separating them. The DNA of the CDR3 is TGCGCCAGCAGCCCCCTCGAACCGGACACTGAAGCTTTCTTT. It specifies CASSPLEPDTEAFF.

The gene calls are TRBV27 and TRBJ2-4, with 7 bases lining up with TRBD1. Germline trimming cut 2 bases from V and 6 bases from J; bases unmatched to any gene: 7. CDR3 size: 15 residues. CDR1 and CDR2 (germline): MNHEY, SMNVEV (reference sequence). CDR3 in amino acids: CASSLRAGTVNIQYF. The CDR3, as DNA: TGTGCCAGCAGTTTAAGGGCCGGGACAGTAAACATTCAGTACTTC.

The chain carries TRBV19 and TRBJ2-3; the D is unclear. The CDR3 spans 12 residues. Between the trimmed V and J ends, which lost 4 bases and 5 bases, there was a span of 7 bases. Germline values: CDR1 LNHDA, CDR2 SQIVND (reference sequence). The CDR3 DNA sequence: TGTGCCAGTAGTAACCAGGTAGATACGCAGTATTTT. Its translation is CASSNQVDTQYF.

This rearrangement joins TRBV11-3 to TRBJ2-7; possible D gene TRBD1, 5 bases. The V gene's germline CDR1 is SGHNT and CDR2 YENEEA. This CDR3 is built from 13 residues. V lost 4 bases to trimming and J lost 5 bases, with 12 bases between them. The CDR3 sequence: CASSSAGSHEQYF. CDR3 coding DNA: TGTGCCAGCAGCTCAGCAGGGTCCCACGAGCAGTACTTC.

V gene TRBV18 combines with J gene TRBJ2-1; D may be TRBD2 (5 bases). The CDR3 extends over 16 amino acids. V shed 4 bases and J shed 3 bases, with 16 bases lying between them. Germline-derived CDR1 and CDR2 are KGHSH and LQKENI. The CDR3 sequence: CASSQEWTSGYNEQFF. The CDR3 DNA reads as TGTGCCAGCTCACAAGAATGGACCAGCGGCTACAATGAGCAGTTCTTC.

The chain combines TRBV19 with TRBJ1-5; TRBD1 is a possible D gene (6 bases). There are 15 residues in the CDR3. Germline V gene data show CDR1 as LNHDA and CDR2 as SQIVND (reference sequence). V was pared by 3 bases and J by 0 bases, with 9 bases between. This chain's CDR3 is CASSISTGSNQPQHF. The CDR3 DNA reads as TGTGCCAGTAGTATTTCGACAGGTAGCAATCAGCCCCAGCATTTT.

The chain joins TRBV3-1 (or the pseudogene TRBV3-2) to TRBJ2-2; tentative D call: TRBD2 (6 bases). Between the trimmed V and J ends, which lost 1 base and 0 bases, there was a span of 12 bases. Germline assignment: CDR1 LGHDT and CDR2 YNNKEL (reference sequence). The CDR3 is 17 amino acids. The CDR3 here is CASSQVGRGSNTGELFF. The CDR3 nucleotides are TGTGCCAGCAGCCAAGTAGGCCGGGGGTCGAACACCGGGGAGCTGTTTTTT.

On this clone: At one end the junction does not follow the germline gene, possibly because of a read error. The chain employs TRBV4-3 and TRBJ2-1, with 14 positions matching TRBD2. CDR1 LGHNA and CDR2 YSLEER come from the germline V gene. This CDR3 has 16 residues. The CDR3 DNA follows: TGCGCCAGCAGCCAAGGGCAGACTAGCGGGGGGGCCGTAATACTCTTC. Translated: CASSQGQTSGGAVILF.

This clone is a singleton in its sample. V gene TRBV5-4 combines with J gene TRBJ1-2; D remains unclear. The CDR3 consists of 14 residues. CDR1 is SGHNT, CDR2 YYREEE, per germline (reference sequence). V lost 0 bases, J lost 5 bases, and 11 bases lay in between. CDR3 amino acids: CASSLEAPTYGYTF. DNA for the CDR3: TGTGCCAGCAGCTTGGAGGCACCGACTTATGGCTACACCTTC.

The chain combines TRBV19 with TRBJ2-7, with 11 bases that match TRBD2. There are 16 residues in the CDR3. V was clipped by 1 base and J by 3 bases; unmatched bases: 5. Germline V gives CDR1 LNHDA, CDR2 SQIVND (reference sequence). The CDR3 DNA is TGTGCCAGTAGTATAGCATTAGCGGGAGGGAGCTACGAGCAGTACTTC. Translated: CASSIALAGGSYEQYF. Variable domain in full (rest from reference TRBV19 and TRBJ2-7): DGGITQSPKYLFRKEGQNVTLSCEQNLNHDAMYWYRQDPGQGLRLIYYSQIVNDFQKGDIAEGYSVSREKKESFPLTVTSAQKNPTAFYLCASSIALAGGSYEQYFGPGTRLTVT.

The J gene is TRBJ1-5, the V gene TRBV25-1; TRBD1 agrees at 7 bases. Germline V gene data show CDR1 as MGHDK and CDR2 as SYGVNS. V trimming: 5 bases; J trimming: 7 bases; junction bases outside the gene matches: 8. The CDR3 is 14 amino acids. The CDR3 reads CASSPRGFNQPQHF. The CDR3 DNA reads as TGTGCCAGCAGTCCCAGGGGGTTCAACCAGCCCCAGCATTTT.

This chain uses TRBV7-3 with TRBJ1-1; 10 bases line up with TRBD1. From germline, CDR1 is SGHTA and CDR2 FQGTGA. The CDR3 has 14 amino acids. Trimming removed 5 bases from V and 3 bases from J; junction bases left unmatched: 3. CDR3 in amino acids: CASSQGTGDTEAFF. The DNA of the CDR3 is TGTGCCAGCAGCCAAGGGACAGGGGACACTGAAGCTTTCTTT. Together with reference TRBV7-3 and TRBJ1-1, the CDR3 gives the full variable domain: GAGVSQTPSNKVTEKGKYVELRCDPISGHTALYWYRQSLGQGPEFLIYFQGTGAADDSGLPNDRFFAVRPEGSVSTLKIQRTERGDSAVYLCASSQGTGDTEAFFGQGTRLTVV.

This clone has a single count. The gene calls are TRBV30 and TRBJ1-1; no clear D. CDR1 is GTSNPN and CDR2 is SVGIG in the germline V gene (reference sequence). CDR3 size: 13 residues. V lost 2 bases and J lost 0, with 7 bases in between. This chain's CDR3 is CAWSNNLNTEAFF. The CDR3 nucleotides read TGTGCCTGGAGTAATAATCTGAACACTGAAGCTTTCTTT.

J is TRBJ2-7 and V is TRBV27, with TRBD1 as a possible D gene (5 bases). Trimming shortened V by 1 base and J by 5 bases, and 15 bases separated the two germline ends. The CDR3 runs to 15 residues. Germline V gene lookup returns CDR1 MNHEY and CDR2 SMNVEV (reference sequence). For the CDR3, the DNA is TGTGCCAGCAGTTTATGGCCAGGGCCGAGGAACGAGCAGTACTTC. This gives the protein CASSLWPGPRNEQYF.

This clone has just one count. The chain uses TRBV10-3 and TRBJ2-7; perhaps TRBD2 as D (5 bases). CDR3 length: 11 amino acids. The V gene lost 4 bases and the J gene lost 6 bases, with 7 bases spanning the gap. The germline V gene encodes CDR1 ENHRY and CDR2 SYGVKD. This CDR3 reads CAISGTFEQYF. The CDR3 coding sequence is TGTGCCATCAGTGGGACTTTCGAGCAGTACTTC.

In this sample, this clone turned up once. The chain recombines TRBV19 with TRBJ1-4; D is unclear. The CDR3 runs to 12 residues. Germline V gene sequence: CDR1 LNHDA, CDR2 SQIVND (reference sequence). Trimming stripped 3 bases from V and 8 bases from J, with 7 bases between. Written as DNA, the CDR3 is TGTGCCAGTAGTATTTCAAAAGAAAAACTGTTTTTT. Protein: CASSISKEKLFF.

The chain carries TRBV7-9 and TRBJ2-5, with 12 bases matching TRBD2. The ends lost 3 bases at V and 2 bases at J; junction bases unmatched: 4. This CDR3 comprises 16 residues. CDR1 and CDR2 from the germline V gene are SEHNR and FQNEAQ (reference sequence). The CDR3 DNA is TGTGCCAGCAGCTTCGGGCTAGCGGGAGGGCAAGAGACCCAGTACTTC. Amino acid sequence: CASSFGLAGGQETQYF.

The J gene is TRBJ2-2, the V gene TRBV10-2, with TRBD1 identical over 8 bases. With V trimmed by 6 bases and J by 8 bases, 8 bases remained unmatched. There are 14 residues in the CDR3. In germline, CDR1 is WSHSY, CDR2 SAAADI. CDR3 coding DNA: TGCGCCAGCAGGCAGGGGGCGAGTTCGGGGGAGCTGTTTTTT. Protein product: CASRQGASSGELFF.

V gene TRBV19 combines with J gene TRBJ2-3; no clear D. V lost 5 bases and J lost 2, with 14 bases in between. CDR1 LNHDA and CDR2 SQIVND come from the germline V gene (reference sequence). This CDR3 has 15 amino acids. The CDR3 sequence: CASSPITVYTDTQYF. The CDR3 nucleotides are TGTGCCAGTAGTCCCATAACAGTTTACACAGATACGCAGTATTTT.

The CDR3 nucleotides are TGTGCCAGCAGCTTACAGAAAACCAACACTGAAGCTTTCTTT. This translates into CASSLQKTNTEAFF. The rearrangement links TRBV7-2 to TRBJ1-1; D is ambiguous. CDR3 length: 14 residues. CDR1 is SGHTA and CDR2 is FQGNSA in the germline V gene. V was shortened by 2 bases and J by 2 bases, with 9 bases between the two germline ends.

The rearrangement joins TRBV5-1 to TRBJ2-5; a weak D match, TRBD1 (6 bases). The V and J ends lost 3 bases and 3 bases respectively, with 9 bases between them. Germline V gene sequence: CDR1 SGHRS, CDR2 YFSETQ. This CDR3 has 13 amino acids. CDR3 region: CASSWRTEETQYF. CDR3 sequence (DNA): TGCGCCAGCAGCTGGCGGACAGAAGAGACCCAGTACTTC.

The chain carries TRBV29-1 and TRBJ2-7; D is possibly TRBD1 (5 bases). The CDR3 totals 15 residues. Germline V gene data show CDR1 as SQVTM and CDR2 as ANQGSEA. Trimming cost V 1 base and J 1 base, with 14 bases left between them. CDR3 residues: CSVEGGRVGSYEQYF. As DNA, the CDR3 is TGCAGCGTTGAAGGGGGCAGGGTGGGATCCTACGAGCAGTACTTC.

The chain combines TRBV27 with TRBJ1-1; TRBD1 is a possible D gene (6 bases). This CDR3 is built from 16 residues. Trimming left V 6 bases short and J 3 bases short, with 20 bases between. CDR1 and CDR2 from the germline V gene are MNHEY and SMNVEV (reference sequence). CDR3 sequence (DNA): TGTGCCAGCAGACCGGGACACTTGGTCCTGGACACTGAAGCTTTCTTT. Its protein product is CASRPGHLVLDTEAFF.

The V gene is TRBV27, the J gene TRBJ1-4, with D hard to call. The CDR3 consists of 14 residues. The V gene lost 6 bases and the J gene lost 8 bases, with 16 bases spanning the gap. Germline V CDR1 and CDR2: MNHEY, SMNVEV (reference sequence). Written as DNA, the CDR3 is TGTGCCAGCAGCAGAGGCGGGGTTCGAGAAAAACTGTTTTTT. It codes for CASSRGGVREKLFF.

The J gene is TRBJ2-1, the V gene TRBV5-5; weak D call: TRBD1 (5 bases). This CDR3 is built from 16 residues. Trimming pared 3 bases from V and 3 bases from J, leaving 16 bases between. The germline V gene has CDR1 SGHKS and CDR2 YYEKEE (reference sequence). CDR3 bases: TGTGCCAGCAGCTGGGCCCAGGGTGGCGGCTACAATGAGCAGTTCTTC. Translated: CASSWAQGGGYNEQFF.

This clone appeared a single time. The chain couples TRBV4-3 to TRBJ1-6; D call uncertain. Germline V lookup: CDR1 LGHNA, CDR2 YSLEER. V dropped 1 base and J dropped 5 bases, with 9 bases sitting between them. The CDR3 is 15 amino acids. The CDR3 loop reads CASSQGEVHNSPLHF. The CDR3 bases are TGCGCCAGCAGCCAAGGGGAGGTCCATAATTCACCCCTCCACTTT.

DNA for the CDR3: TGTGCCTGGAGTGGACGTTTAGCAGGGCGCACTGAAGCTTTCTTT. Protein: CAWSGRLAGRTEAFF. The chain has TRBV30 and TRBJ1-1; a possible D gene is TRBD1 (5 bases). The CDR3 totals 15 residues. Between the trimmed V and J ends, which lost 1 base and 4 bases, there was a span of 16 bases. CDR1 and CDR2 from the germline V gene are GTSNPN and SVGIG (reference sequence).

This chain links TRBV24-1 with TRBJ2-7, with D perhaps matching TRBD1 (6 bases). This CDR3 is built from 12 residues. V dropped 2 bases and J dropped 10 bases, with 11 bases sitting between them. The germline V gene encodes CDR1 KGHDR and CDR2 SFDVKD. The CDR3 protein is CATSDSRQVQYF. The CDR3 coding sequence is TGTGCCACCAGTGATTCAAGACAGGTTCAGTACTTC.